This T cell receptor (beta chain) appears in the sequencing data of a study of radiotherapy plus CTLA-4 blockade in lung cancer. The study gave focal radiation plus ipilimumab CTLA-4 blockade to patients with chemo-refractory metastatic non-small-cell lung cancer. Profiling relied on immunoSEQ multiplex PCR, and the TCRdb table lists in-frame clones only, not all of them. The sample holds about 95,000 clones, 80% to 90% seen once. The germline V gene has CDR1 SGHRS and CDR2 YFSETQ. Between the trimmed V and J ends, which lost 4 bases and 0 bases, there was a span of 15 bases. The CDR3 is made up of 16 amino acids.

This specimen consisted of peripheral blood, obtained from a patient treated with radiotherapy plus ipilimumab. This chain joins TRBV5-1 and TRBJ2-3; D possibly corresponds to TRBD1 (5 bases). The receptor was derived from a human donor with non-small cell lung cancer who had stable disease on radiotherapy plus ipilimumab. CDR3 in amino acids: CASSQLGAGSTDTQYF. DNA of the CDR3: TGCGCCAGCAGCCAATTAGGGGCAGGCAGCACAGATACGCAGTATTTT.